This T cell receptor (beta chain) was sequenced during a study of cytomegalovirus exposure and HLA in healthy donors. It was with 60 Vbeta and 13 Jbeta primers that the PCR ran. Sequenced by immunoSEQ multiplex PCR; TCRdb stores in-frame clones only, minus some. The sample has around 150,000 clones; around 84% are singletons. This clone was counted once. The CDR3 consists of 16 residues. The germline CDR1 and CDR2 sequences are SQVTM and ANQGSEA. The V gene end was trimmed by 1 base and the J gene end by 5 bases; junction bases not matched to a gene: 7. V and J are TRBV29-1 and TRBJ2-1, with 11 bases lining up with TRBD1. The specimen was PBMCs. The sequence came from a man aged 18 to 29 in good health and CMV-seropositive. DNA for the CDR3: TGCAGCGTTGAAGGCAGCGGGACAGGGGGGAACAATGAGCAGTTCTTC. Its translation: CSVEGSGTGGNNEQFF.